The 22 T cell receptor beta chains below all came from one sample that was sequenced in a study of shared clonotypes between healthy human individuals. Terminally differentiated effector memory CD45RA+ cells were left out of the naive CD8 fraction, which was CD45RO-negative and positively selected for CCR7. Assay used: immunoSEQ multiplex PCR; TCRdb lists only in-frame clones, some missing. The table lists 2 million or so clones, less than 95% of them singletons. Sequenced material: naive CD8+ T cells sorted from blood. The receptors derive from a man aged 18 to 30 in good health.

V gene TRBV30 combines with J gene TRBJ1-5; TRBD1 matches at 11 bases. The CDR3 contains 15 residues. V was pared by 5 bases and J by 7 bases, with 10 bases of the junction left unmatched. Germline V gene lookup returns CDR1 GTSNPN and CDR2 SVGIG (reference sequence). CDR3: CAWPRGQGGKQPQHF. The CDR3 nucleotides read TGTGCCTGGCCTCGGGGACAGGGGGGTAAGCAGCCCCAGCATTTT.

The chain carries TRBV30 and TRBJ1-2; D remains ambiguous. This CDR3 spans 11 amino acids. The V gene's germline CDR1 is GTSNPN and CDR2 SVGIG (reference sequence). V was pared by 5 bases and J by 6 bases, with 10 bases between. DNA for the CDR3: TGTGCCTGGGAGTTAAAAGATGGCTACACCTTC. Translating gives CAWELKDGYTF.

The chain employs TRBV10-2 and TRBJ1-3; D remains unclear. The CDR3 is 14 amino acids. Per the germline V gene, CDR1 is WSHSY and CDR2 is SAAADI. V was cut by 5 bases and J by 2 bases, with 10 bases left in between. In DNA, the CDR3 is TGCGCCAGCAGTATGGACTTACCTGGAAACACCATATATTTT. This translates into CASSMDLPGNTIYF.

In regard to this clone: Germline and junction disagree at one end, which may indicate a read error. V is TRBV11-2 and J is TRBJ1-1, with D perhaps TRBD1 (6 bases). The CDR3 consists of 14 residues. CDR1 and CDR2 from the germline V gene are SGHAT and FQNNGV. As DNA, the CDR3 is TGTGCCAGCAGCTTAGCGAGGGGGAACGCTGAAGCTTTCTTT. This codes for CASSLARGNAEAFF.

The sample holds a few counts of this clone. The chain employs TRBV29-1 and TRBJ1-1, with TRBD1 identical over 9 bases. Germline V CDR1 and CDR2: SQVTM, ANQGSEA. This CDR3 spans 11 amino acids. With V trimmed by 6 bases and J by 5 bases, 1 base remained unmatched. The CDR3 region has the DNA TGCAGCGTGACAGGGGGAACTGAAGCTTTCTTT. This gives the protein CSVTGGTEAFF. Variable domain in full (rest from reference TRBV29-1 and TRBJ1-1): SAVISQKPSRDICQRGTSLTIQCQVDSQVTMMFWYRQQPGQSLTLIATANQGSEATYESGFVIDKFPISRPNLTFSTLTVSNMSPEDSSIYLCSVTGGTEAFFGQGTRLTVV.

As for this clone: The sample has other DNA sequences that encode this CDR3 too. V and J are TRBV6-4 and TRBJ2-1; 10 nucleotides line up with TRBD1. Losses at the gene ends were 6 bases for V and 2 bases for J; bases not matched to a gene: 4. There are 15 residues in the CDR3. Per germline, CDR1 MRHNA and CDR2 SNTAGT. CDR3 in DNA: TGTGCCAGCAGCGAGACAGGGGGCGCCTACAATGAGCAGTTCTTC. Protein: CASSETGGAYNEQFF.

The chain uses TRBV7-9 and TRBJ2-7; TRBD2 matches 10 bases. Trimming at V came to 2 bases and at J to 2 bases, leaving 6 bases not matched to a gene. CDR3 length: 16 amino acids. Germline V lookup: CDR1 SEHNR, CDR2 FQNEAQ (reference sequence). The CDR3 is CASSLPTSGFTYEQYF. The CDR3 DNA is TGTGCCAGCAGCTTACCGACTAGCGGGTTTACCTACGAGCAGTACTTC.

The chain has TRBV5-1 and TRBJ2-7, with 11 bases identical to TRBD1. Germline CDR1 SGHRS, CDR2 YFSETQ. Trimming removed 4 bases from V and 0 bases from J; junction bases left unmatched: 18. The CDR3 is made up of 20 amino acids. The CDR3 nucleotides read TGCGCCAGCAGCCCCGATCCCGGGACAGGGGGATTCGGGCTCTCCTACGAGCAGTACTTC. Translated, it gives CASSPDPGTGGFGLSYEQYF.

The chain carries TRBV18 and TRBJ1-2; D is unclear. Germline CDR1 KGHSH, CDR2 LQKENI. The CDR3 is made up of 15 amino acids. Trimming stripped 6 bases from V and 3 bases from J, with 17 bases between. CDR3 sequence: CASSPDPPPYYGYTF. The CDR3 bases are TGTGCCAGCTCCCCGGACCCTCCGCCCTACTATGGCTACACCTTC.

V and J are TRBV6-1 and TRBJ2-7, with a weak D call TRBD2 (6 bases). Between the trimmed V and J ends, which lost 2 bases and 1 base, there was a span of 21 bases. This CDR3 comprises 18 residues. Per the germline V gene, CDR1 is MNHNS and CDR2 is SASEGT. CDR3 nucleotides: TGTGCCAGCAGTGAATCCCGCGGAGGGCTTGTTCGGTCCTACGAGCAGTACTTC. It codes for CASSESRGGLVRSYEQYF.

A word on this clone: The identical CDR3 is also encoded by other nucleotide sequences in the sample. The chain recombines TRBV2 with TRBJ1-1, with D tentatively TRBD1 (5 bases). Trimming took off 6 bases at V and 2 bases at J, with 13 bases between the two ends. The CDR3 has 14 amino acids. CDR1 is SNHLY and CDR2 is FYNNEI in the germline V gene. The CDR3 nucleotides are TGTGCCAGCAGGGAGGGACGTCTTAACACTGAAGCTTTCTTT. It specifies CASREGRLNTEAFF.

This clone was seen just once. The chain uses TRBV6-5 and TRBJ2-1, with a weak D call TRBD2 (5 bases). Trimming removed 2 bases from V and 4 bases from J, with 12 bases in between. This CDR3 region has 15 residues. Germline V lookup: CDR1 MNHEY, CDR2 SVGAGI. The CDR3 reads CASSYGSGEYNEQFF. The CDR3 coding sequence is TGTGCCAGCAGTTACGGCAGCGGAGAATACAATGAGCAGTTCTTC.

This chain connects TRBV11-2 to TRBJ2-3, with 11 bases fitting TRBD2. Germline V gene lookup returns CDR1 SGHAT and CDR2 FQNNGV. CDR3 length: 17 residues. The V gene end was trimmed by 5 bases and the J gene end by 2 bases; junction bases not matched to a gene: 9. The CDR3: CASSLRLAGYLTDTQYF. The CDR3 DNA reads TGTGCCAGCAGCCTCAGACTAGCGGGATACCTCACAGATACGCAGTATTTT.

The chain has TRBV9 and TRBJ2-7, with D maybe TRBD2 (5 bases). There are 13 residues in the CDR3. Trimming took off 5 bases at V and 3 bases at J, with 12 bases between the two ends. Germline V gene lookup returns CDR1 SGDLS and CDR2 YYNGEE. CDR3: CASREDRDYEQYF. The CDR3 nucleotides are TGTGCCAGCAGGGAAGACCGGGACTACGAGCAGTACTTC.

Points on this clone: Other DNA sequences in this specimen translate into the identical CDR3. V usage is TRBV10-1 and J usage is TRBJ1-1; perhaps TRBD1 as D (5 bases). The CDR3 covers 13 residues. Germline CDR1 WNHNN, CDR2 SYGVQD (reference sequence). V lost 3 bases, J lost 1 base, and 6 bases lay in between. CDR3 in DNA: TGCGCCAGCAGTGAACAGGAGAACACTGAAGCTTTCTTT. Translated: CASSEQENTEAFF.

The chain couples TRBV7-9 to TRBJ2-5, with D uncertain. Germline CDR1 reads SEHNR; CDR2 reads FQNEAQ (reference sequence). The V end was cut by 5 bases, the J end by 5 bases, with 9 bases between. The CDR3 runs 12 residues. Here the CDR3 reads CASSTVRETQYF. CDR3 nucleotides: TGTGCCAGCAGCACCGTAAGGGAGACCCAGTACTTC.

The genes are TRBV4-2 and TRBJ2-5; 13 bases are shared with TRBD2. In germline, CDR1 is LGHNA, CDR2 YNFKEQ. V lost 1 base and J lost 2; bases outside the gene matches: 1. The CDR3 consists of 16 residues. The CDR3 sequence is CASSQVTSGGQETQYF. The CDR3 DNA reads TGTGCCAGCAGCCAAGTGACTAGCGGGGGGCAAGAGACCCAGTACTTC.

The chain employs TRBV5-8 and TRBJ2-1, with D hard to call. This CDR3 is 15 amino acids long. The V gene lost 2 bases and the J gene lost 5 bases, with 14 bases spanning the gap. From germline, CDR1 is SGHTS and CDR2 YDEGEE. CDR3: CASSFSLVQNNEQFF. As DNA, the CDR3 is TGTGCCAGCAGCTTTTCATTAGTCCAGAACAATGAGCAGTTCTTC.

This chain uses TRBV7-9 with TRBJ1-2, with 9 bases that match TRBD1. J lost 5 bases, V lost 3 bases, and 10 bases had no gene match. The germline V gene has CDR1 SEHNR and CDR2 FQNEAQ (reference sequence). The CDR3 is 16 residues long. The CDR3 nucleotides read TGTGCCAGCAGCTTCGGACAGGGGAACGGAGATTATGGCTACACCTTC. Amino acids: CASSFGQGNGDYGYTF.

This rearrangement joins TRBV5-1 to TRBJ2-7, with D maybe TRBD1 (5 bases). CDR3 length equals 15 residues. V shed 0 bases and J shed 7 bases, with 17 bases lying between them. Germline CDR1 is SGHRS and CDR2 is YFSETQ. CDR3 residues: CASSLVSPGLGEQYF. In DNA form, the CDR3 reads TGCGCCAGCAGCTTGGTAAGTCCAGGGCTGGGAGAGCAGTACTTC.

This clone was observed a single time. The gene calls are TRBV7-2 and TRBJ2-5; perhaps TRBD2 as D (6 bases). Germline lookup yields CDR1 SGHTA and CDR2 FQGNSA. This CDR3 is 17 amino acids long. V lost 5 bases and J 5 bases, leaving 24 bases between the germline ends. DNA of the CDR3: TGTGCCAGCAGCGGGGTAGGGGCACCCATCCGGGGGGAGACCCAGTACTTC. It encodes CASSGVGAPIRGETQYF.

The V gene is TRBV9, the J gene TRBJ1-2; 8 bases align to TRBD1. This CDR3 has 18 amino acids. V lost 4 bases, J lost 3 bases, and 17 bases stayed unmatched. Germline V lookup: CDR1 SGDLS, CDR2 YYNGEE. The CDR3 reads CASSLHTELQGEDYGYTF. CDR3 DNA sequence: TGTGCCAGCAGCCTACATACAGAGCTACAGGGGGAGGACTATGGCTACACCTTC.